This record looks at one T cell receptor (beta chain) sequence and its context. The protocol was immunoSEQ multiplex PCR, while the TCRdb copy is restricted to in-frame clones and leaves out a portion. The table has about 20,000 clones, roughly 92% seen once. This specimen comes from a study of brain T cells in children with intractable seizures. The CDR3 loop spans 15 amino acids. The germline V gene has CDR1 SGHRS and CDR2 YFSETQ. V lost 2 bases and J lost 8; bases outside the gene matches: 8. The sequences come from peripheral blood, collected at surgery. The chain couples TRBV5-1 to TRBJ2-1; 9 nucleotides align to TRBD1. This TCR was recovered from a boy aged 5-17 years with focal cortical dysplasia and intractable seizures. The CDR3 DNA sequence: TGCGCCAGCAGCTTATACCGGGACAGGGCCGATGAGCAGTTCTTC. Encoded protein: CASSLYRDRADEQFF.